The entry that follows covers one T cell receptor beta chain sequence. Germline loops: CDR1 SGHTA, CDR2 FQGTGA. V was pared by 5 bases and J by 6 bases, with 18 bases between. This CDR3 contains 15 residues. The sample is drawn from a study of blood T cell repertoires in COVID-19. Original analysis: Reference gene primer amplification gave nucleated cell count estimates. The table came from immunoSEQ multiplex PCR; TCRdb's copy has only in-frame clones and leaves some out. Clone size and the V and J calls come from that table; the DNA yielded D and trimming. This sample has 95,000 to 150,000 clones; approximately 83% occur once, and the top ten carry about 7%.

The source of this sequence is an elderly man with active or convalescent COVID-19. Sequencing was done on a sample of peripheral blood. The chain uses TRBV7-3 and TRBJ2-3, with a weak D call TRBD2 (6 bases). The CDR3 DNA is TGTGCCAGCAGCGAGGTGGGAAGCGGAGGGGATACGCAGTATTTT. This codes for CASSEVGSGGDTQYF.